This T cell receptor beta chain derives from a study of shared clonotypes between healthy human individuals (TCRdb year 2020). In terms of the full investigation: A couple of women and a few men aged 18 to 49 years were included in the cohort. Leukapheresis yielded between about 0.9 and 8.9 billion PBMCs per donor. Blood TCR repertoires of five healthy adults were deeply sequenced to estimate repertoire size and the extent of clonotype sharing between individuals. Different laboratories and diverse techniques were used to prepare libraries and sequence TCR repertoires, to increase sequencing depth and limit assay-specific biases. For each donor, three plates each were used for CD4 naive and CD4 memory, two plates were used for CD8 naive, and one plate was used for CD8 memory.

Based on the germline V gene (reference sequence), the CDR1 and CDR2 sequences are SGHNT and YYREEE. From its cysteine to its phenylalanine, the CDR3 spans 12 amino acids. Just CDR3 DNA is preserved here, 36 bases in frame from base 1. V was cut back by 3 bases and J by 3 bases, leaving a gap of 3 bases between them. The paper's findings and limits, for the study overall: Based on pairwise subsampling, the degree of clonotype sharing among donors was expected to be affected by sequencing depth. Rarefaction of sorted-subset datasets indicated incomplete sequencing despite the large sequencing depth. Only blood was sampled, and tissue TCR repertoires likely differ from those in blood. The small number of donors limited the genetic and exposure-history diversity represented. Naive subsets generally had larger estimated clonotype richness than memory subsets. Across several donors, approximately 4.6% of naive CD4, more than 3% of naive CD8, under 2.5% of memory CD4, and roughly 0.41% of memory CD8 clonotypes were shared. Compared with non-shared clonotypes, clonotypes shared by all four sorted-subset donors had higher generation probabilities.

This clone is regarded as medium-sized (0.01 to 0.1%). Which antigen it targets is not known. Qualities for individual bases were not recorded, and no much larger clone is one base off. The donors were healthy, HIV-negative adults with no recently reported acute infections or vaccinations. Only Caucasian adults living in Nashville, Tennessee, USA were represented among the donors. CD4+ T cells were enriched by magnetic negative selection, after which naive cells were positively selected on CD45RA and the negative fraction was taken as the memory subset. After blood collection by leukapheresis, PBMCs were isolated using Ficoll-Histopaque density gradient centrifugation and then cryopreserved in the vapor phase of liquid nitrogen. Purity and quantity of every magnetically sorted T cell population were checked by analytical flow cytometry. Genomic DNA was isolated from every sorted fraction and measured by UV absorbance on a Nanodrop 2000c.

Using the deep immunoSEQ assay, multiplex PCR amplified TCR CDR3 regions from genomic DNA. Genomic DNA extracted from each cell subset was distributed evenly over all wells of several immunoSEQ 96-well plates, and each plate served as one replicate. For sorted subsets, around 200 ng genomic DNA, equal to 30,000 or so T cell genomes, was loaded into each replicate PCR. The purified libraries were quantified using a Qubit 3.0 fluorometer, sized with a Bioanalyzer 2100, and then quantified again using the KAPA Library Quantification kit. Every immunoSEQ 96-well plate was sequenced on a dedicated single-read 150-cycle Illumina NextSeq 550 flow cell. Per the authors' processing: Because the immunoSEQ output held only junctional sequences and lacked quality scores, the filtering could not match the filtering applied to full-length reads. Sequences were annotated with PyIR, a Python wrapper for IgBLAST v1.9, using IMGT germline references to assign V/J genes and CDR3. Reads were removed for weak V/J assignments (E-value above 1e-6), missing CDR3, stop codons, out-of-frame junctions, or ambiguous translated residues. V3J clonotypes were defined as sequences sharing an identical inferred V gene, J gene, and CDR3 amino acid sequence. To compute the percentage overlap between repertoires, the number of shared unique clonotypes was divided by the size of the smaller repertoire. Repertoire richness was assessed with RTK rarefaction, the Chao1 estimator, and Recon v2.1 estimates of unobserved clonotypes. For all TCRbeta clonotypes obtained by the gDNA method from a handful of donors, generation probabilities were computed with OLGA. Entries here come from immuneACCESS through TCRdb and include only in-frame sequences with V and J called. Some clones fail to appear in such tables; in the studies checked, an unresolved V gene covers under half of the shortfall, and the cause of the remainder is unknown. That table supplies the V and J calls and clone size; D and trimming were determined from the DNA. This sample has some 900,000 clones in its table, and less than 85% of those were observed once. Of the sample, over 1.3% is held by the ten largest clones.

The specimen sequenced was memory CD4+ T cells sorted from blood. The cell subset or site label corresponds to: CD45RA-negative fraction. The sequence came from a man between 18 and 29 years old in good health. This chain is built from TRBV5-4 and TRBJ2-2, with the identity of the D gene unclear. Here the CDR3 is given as CASSWDTGELFF. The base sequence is TGTGCCAGCAGCTGGGACACCGGGGAGCTGTTTTTT.